The 3 T cell receptor beta chains in this list originate from one sample, sequenced in a study of cytomegalovirus exposure and HLA in healthy donors. The PCR was carried out with 60 Vbeta primers and 13 Jbeta primers. The table came from immunoSEQ multiplex PCR; TCRdb's copy has only in-frame clones and leaves some out. The repertoire consists of around 82,000 clones, with 78% occurring once and the leading ten covering less than 6%. The material sequenced was PBMCs. Every receptor here comes from a male donor in good health and CMV-seropositive.

The V and J genes are TRBV28 and TRBJ1-5; 9 nucleotides align to TRBD1. With V trimmed by 4 bases and J by 7 bases, 8 bases remained unmatched. CDR1 and CDR2 (germline): MDHEN, SYDVKM. The CDR3 loop spans 15 amino acids. The CDR3 here is CASSWTGVGVQPQHF. The CDR3 DNA sequence: TGTGCCAGCAGTTGGACAGGGGTCGGTGTACAGCCCCAGCATTTT.

V usage is TRBV7-3 and J usage is TRBJ2-1; 10 nucleotides line up with TRBD2. Germline trimming cut 5 bases from V and 2 bases from J; bases unmatched to any gene: 3. The CDR3 is made up of 15 amino acids. Germline V gene sequence: CDR1 SGHTA, CDR2 FQGTGA. The CDR3 reads CASSDTSGAYNEQFF. In nucleotides, the CDR3 is TGTGCCAGCAGCGATACTAGCGGGGCCTACAATGAGCAGTTCTTC.

V is TRBV30 and J is TRBJ1-2; the D is unclear. Deletions cut 5 bases from V and 8 bases from J, with 12 bases between. The length of the CDR3 is 11 residues. The germline V gene encodes CDR1 GTSNPN and CDR2 SVGIG (reference sequence). The CDR3 loop is CAWRRVKGYTF. The CDR3, as DNA: TGTGCCTGGCGGAGGGTAAAGGGCTACACCTTC.